This TCR beta chain was observed in a study of preoperative IRX-2 immunotherapy in early breast cancer. TCRdb's copy holds only in-frame clones and misses some; the assay was immunoSEQ multiplex PCR. The sample shows about 62,000 clones, around 94% of them seen only once. The CDR3 has 14 residues. Germline-derived CDR1 and CDR2 are SGHAT and FQNNGV. Trimming removed 4 bases from V and 4 bases from J, with 13 bases in between. The treatment is: preoperative locoregional IRX-2 cytokine immunotherapy. Samples came from a phase Ib trial of preoperative locoregional IRX-2 cytokine immunotherapy. The sample was gathered from a patient treated with IRX-2 immunotherapy. The chain joins TRBV11-2 to TRBJ1-1; no clear D. The clonotype originates from a human donor with breast cancer. DNA of the CDR3: TGTGCCAGCAGCTGGGCGAATTCCGGCACTGAAGCTTTCTTT. Its translation is CASSWANSGTEAFF.